Following are 22 T cell receptor beta chains from one sample sequenced in a study of cytomegalovirus exposure and HLA in healthy donors. This PCR relied on a set of 60 Vbeta primers and 13 Jbeta primers. The method was immunoSEQ multiplex PCR; TCRdb's version includes in-frame clones alone and lacks a portion of them. The top ten hold over 12% of the sample, which has approximately 100,000 clones, around 74% seen once. The sample taken for sequencing was PBMCs. Source of these receptors: a male donor in good health and CMV-seropositive.

This clone was counted once. The V gene is TRBV6-1, the J gene TRBJ2-3, with D tentatively TRBD2 (6 bases). The CDR3 loop spans 14 amino acids. V was cut by 8 bases and J by 2 bases, with 14 bases left in between. Per germline, CDR1 MNHNS and CDR2 SASEGT. CDR3 region: CASLQGLSTDTQYF. The CDR3 DNA sequence: TGTGCCAGCCTCCAGGGACTGTCCACAGATACGCAGTATTTT.

The chain employs TRBV4-2 and TRBJ2-7; 12 bases map to TRBD2. With 2 bases clipped from V and 3 bases from J, the junction kept 2 bases outside the gene matches. The germline CDR1 and CDR2 sequences are LGHNA and YNFKEQ. The CDR3 is 15 amino acids. The CDR3 reads CASSQSSGGVYEQYF. In DNA form, the CDR3 reads TGTGCCAGCAGCCAATCTAGCGGGGGGGTCTACGAGCAGTACTTC.

The chain couples TRBV5-1 to TRBJ2-1; TRBD2 agrees at 13 bases. Trimming removed 3 bases from V and 0 bases from J; junction bases left unmatched: 0. This CDR3 region has 16 residues. The germline V gene encodes CDR1 SGHRS and CDR2 YFSETQ. The CDR3 sequence: CASSWTSGGSYNEQFF. In DNA, the CDR3 is TGCGCCAGCAGCTGGACTAGCGGGGGCTCCTACAATGAGCAGTTCTTC.

V usage is TRBV7-2 and J usage is TRBJ2-7, with D possibly TRBD1 on 6 matching bases. Per germline, CDR1 SGHTA and CDR2 FQGNSA. This CDR3 contains 14 residues. V gave up 5 bases and J gave up 3 bases, with 14 bases separating them. Here the CDR3 reads CASSLQGLGYEQYF. For the CDR3, the DNA is TGTGCCAGCAGCCTTCAGGGGCTCGGCTACGAGCAGTACTTC.

The CDR3 DNA reads TGTGCCAGCAGCAAGCCCCGTAATGCGGGACCACTTCACTATGGCTACACCTTC. It specifies CASSKPRNAGPLHYGYTF. The rearrangement joins TRBV21-1 to TRBJ1-2. TRBV21-1 corresponds to a pseudogene. CDR3 length equals 18 residues.

The chain joins TRBV9 to TRBJ1-1, with 10 nucleotides matching TRBD1. This CDR3 has 15 residues. J gave up 2 bases and V 0 bases, and 1 base lay outside the gene matches. In germline, CDR1 is SGDLS, CDR2 YYNGEE. As DNA, the CDR3 is TGTGCCAGCAGCGTAGAGACAGGGGGCAACACTGAAGCTTTCTTT. Translation: CASSVETGGNTEAFF. Full variable domain (rest looked up from reference TRBV9 and TRBJ1-1): DSGVTQTPKHLITATGQRVTLRCSPRSGDLSVYWYQQSLDQGLQFLIQYYNGEERAKGNILERFSAQQFPDLHSELNLSSLELGDSALYFCASSVETGGNTEAFFGQGTRLTVV.

V usage is TRBV4-1 and J usage is TRBJ2-2, with 8 positions matching TRBD1. This CDR3 spans 17 amino acids. The V and J ends lost 0 bases and 7 bases, in that order; junction bases with no gene match: 10. Germline CDR1 MGHRA, CDR2 YSYEKL. The CDR3 DNA reads as TGCGCCAGCAGCCAAGAGCAGGGGGCGATCGGTGTCGGGGAGCTGTTTTTT. It specifies CASSQEQGAIGVGELFF.

This chain joins TRBV7-9 and TRBJ1-2, with D possibly matching TRBD1 (6 bases). CDR3 size: 16 residues. From germline, CDR1 is SEHNR and CDR2 FQNEAQ (reference sequence). V was cut by 5 bases and J by 0 bases, with 16 bases left in between. CDR3 coding DNA: TGTGCCAGCAGCACCCTAGGGGGACGGACTAACTATGGCTACACCTTC. Translated: CASSTLGGRTNYGYTF.

Concerning this clone itself: The same CDR3 also results from other DNA sequences found in this sample. The rearrangement links TRBV5-1 to TRBJ1-3; D gene uncertain. Looked up from germline, CDR1 is SGHRS and CDR2 is YFSETQ. The CDR3 is 14 amino acids. The V end lost 0 bases, the J end lost 0 bases, and 4 bases lay between the germline ends. The chain's CDR3 is CASSLDSSGNTIYF. The CDR3, as DNA: TGCGCCAGCAGCTTGGACAGCTCTGGAAACACCATATATTTT.

This clone is a singleton in its sample. The chain couples TRBV6-5 to TRBJ2-5; TRBD1 matches at 10 bases. Germline CDR1 MNHEY, CDR2 SVGAGI. Trimming at V came to 2 bases and at J to 7 bases, leaving 1 base not matched to a gene. This CDR3 comprises 13 residues. This chain's CDR3 is CASSYGTGVTQYF. In nucleotides, the CDR3 is TGTGCCAGCAGTTACGGGACAGGGGTGACCCAGTACTTC.

The chain carries TRBV7-2 and TRBJ2-3, with a possible D match to TRBD2 (5 bases). The germline gives CDR1 SGHTA, CDR2 FQGNSA. The V gene lost 1 base and the J gene lost 2 bases, with 16 bases spanning the gap. The CDR3 totals 17 residues. The CDR3 nucleotides are TGTGCCAGCAGCTTAGGTCGCATGGAGCGGATCACAGATACGCAGTATTTT. It is translated as CASSLGRMERITDTQYF.

The V gene is TRBV7-8, the J gene TRBJ2-1; 7 bases match TRBD2. The trim removed 5 bases at V and 10 bases at J, leaving 11 bases unmatched. Per the germline V gene, CDR1 is SGHVS and CDR2 is FQNEAQ. CDR3 size: 14 residues. The DNA of the CDR3 is TGTGCCAGCAGCCCGATTTCGGGGGGAGAAGAGCAGTTCTTC. It is translated as CASSPISGGEEQFF. Using reference TRBV7-8 and TRBJ2-1 for the parts outside the CDR3, the full variable domain is GAGVSQSPRYKVAKRGQDVALRCDPISGHVSLFWYQQALGQGPEFLTYFQNEAQLDKSGLPSDRFFAERPEGSVSTLKIQRTQQEDSAVYLCASSPISGGEEQFFGPGTRLTVL.

The rearrangement links TRBV18 to TRBJ1-5; the D gene is possibly TRBD1 (5 bases). This CDR3 comprises 15 residues. The germline V gene has CDR1 KGHSH and CDR2 LQKENI. Trimming left V 3 bases short and J 4 bases short, with 13 bases between. CDR3 region: CASSPPGTPNQPQHF. The CDR3 coding sequence is TGTGCCAGCTCACCCCCCGGGACTCCAAATCAGCCCCAGCATTTT.

Many counts were recorded for this clone. The chain recombines TRBV19 with TRBJ1-2; D is unclear. Trimming left V 1 base short and J 4 bases short, with 7 bases between. CDR3 size: 13 residues. The germline CDR1 and CDR2 sequences are LNHDA and SQIVND (reference sequence). For the CDR3, the DNA is TGTGCCAGTAGTATAGCCGGTTTCTATGGCTACACCTTC. This translates into CASSIAGFYGYTF.

The V call is TRBV29-1, the J call TRBJ1-5; 7 nucleotides match TRBD1. Germline CDR1 SQVTM, CDR2 ANQGSEA. The V and J ends lost 6 bases and 6 bases, in that order; junction bases with no gene match: 8. This CDR3 comprises 13 residues. This CDR3 reads CSVTDRAGQPQHF. The CDR3 coding sequence is TGCAGCGTGACCGACAGGGCGGGTCAGCCCCAGCATTTT.

This clone has a count of ten or more. The chain uses TRBV27 and TRBJ2-1; 13 bases are a match to TRBD2. Germline values: CDR1 MNHEY, CDR2 SMNVEV (reference sequence). V shed 2 bases, J shed 6 bases, and the junction held 1 base outside the gene matches. The CDR3 extends over 15 amino acids. The CDR3 region has the DNA TGTGCCAGCAGTTTAACTAGCGGGGGGGCCAATGAGCAGTTCTTC. Translating gives CASSLTSGGANEQFF.

The V and J genes are TRBV12-5 and TRBJ1-4; possibly TRBD1 for D (5 bases). CDR3 length equals 19 residues. Per germline, CDR1 LGHNT and CDR2 FRNRAP. V gave up 6 bases and J gave up 0 bases, with 23 bases separating them. CDR3 region: CASGATVRRGIATNEKLFF. The CDR3 nucleotides are TGTGCTAGTGGGGCCACGGTCAGGCGGGGCATTGCAACTAATGAAAAACTGTTTTTT.

The rearrangement uses TRBV27 and TRBJ2-7, with 9 positions matching TRBD1. V shed 2 bases, J shed 3 bases, and the junction held 8 bases outside the gene matches. The CDR3 sequence is 16 residues long. Germline CDR1 MNHEY, CDR2 SMNVEV (reference sequence). The CDR3 loop reads CASSLLPGQGSYEQYF. The DNA for the CDR3 is TGTGCCAGCAGTTTACTACCCGGACAGGGGAGCTACGAGCAGTACTTC.

The rearrangement links TRBV11-2 to TRBJ1-4; 7 bases are a match to TRBD1. The CDR3 has 14 residues. Germline loops: CDR1 SGHAT, CDR2 FQNNGV. The trim removed 5 bases at V and 15 bases at J, leaving 15 bases unmatched. CDR3 residues: CASSTADRAGRMFF. The CDR3 DNA is TGTGCCAGCAGCACCGCCGACAGGGCGGGGAGGATGTTTTTT. Full variable domain (missing parts from reference TRBV11-2 and TRBJ1-4): EAGVAQSPRYKIIEKRQSVAFWCNPISGHATLYWYQQILGQGPKLLIQFQNNGVVDDSQLPKDRFSAERLKGVDSTLKIQPAKLEDSAVYLCASSTADRAGRMFFGSGTQLSVL.

This chain links TRBV4-3 with TRBJ2-1; 7 nucleotides align to TRBD1. Per germline, CDR1 LGHNA and CDR2 YSLEER. The CDR3 spans 17 residues. Unmatched junction bases numbered 10, after V lost 4 bases and J lost 1 base. The CDR3 reads CASSPNLPGQSYNEQFF. The CDR3 DNA reads as TGCGCCAGCAGCCCCAACCTCCCGGGACAGTCCTACAATGAGCAGTTCTTC.

This clone was found once. This sequence joins TRBV30 and TRBJ2-7, with 10 bases that match TRBD2. The ends lost 2 bases at V and 3 bases at J; junction bases unmatched: 4. This CDR3 contains 14 residues. Germline loops: CDR1 GTSNPN, CDR2 SVGIG (reference sequence). CDR3 nucleotide sequence: TGTGCCTGGAGTCGTGGGACTAGCGTCTACGAGCAGTACTTC. Translating it yields CAWSRGTSVYEQYF.

The gene calls are TRBV5-5 and TRBJ2-7; 8 bases are a match to TRBD2. Trimming at V came to 3 bases and at J to 2 bases, leaving 7 bases not matched to a gene. Germline lookup yields CDR1 SGHKS and CDR2 YYEKEE (reference sequence). The CDR3 totals 15 residues. CDR3 in amino acids: CASSSGSGGPYEQYF. The CDR3 coding sequence is TGTGCCAGCAGCTCGGGGAGCGGGGGTCCCTACGAGCAGTACTTC.